This passage covers 29 T cell receptor beta chains from one sample sequenced in a study of STAT3 mutations in large granular lymphocyte leukemia. General observations from the study: In T-cell large granular lymphocyte leukemia, about half of patients showed multiple immunodominant subclonotypes.

The protocol was immunoSEQ multiplex PCR, while the TCRdb copy is restricted to in-frame clones and leaves out a portion. Of more than 10,000 clones listed, around nine tenths were seen once; the top ten hold around a third. Which antigens these TCRs recognize remains unknown. The specimen was peripheral blood mononuclear cells. These receptor sequences come from a man aged 40-49 years with T-cell large granular lymphocyte leukemia. Some clones in this sample may be carry-over from other donors' samples.

The chain carries TRBV5-1 and TRBJ1-6, with 8 bases identical to TRBD1. The CDR3 runs to 15 residues. Germline assignment: CDR1 SGHRS and CDR2 YFSETQ. Trimming removed 3 bases from V and 8 bases from J; junction bases left unmatched: 7. The chain's CDR3 is CASSSAQGGYSPLHF. The CDR3 DNA follows: TGCGCCAGCAGCTCCGCACAGGGGGGATATTCACCCCTCCACTTT.

This chain uses TRBV18 with TRBJ1-2, with 7 nucleotides matching TRBD1. The CDR3 contains 15 residues. From germline, CDR1 is KGHSH and CDR2 LQKENI. Losses at the gene ends were 0 bases for V and 8 bases for J; bases not matched to a gene: 9. CDR3 protein: CASSPPVPGQRGYTF. The CDR3 DNA reads as TGTGCCAGCTCACCACCGGTTCCGGGACAGAGAGGCTACACCTTC.

The gene calls are TRBV25-1 and TRBJ1-4; D might be TRBD1 (6 bases). This CDR3 comprises 16 residues. Trimming took 2 bases from V and 5 from J, leaving 15 bases between them. Germline-derived CDR1 and CDR2 are MGHDK and SYGVNS. The DNA for the CDR3 is TGTGCCAGCAGTGAAAGGAAAACAGGGCTAAATGAAAAACTGTTTTTT. The encoded protein is CASSERKTGLNEKLFF.

The chain employs TRBV7-9 and TRBJ2-1; a weak D match, TRBD2 (6 bases). This CDR3 comprises 13 residues. Germline V lookup: CDR1 SEHNR, CDR2 FQNEAQ (reference sequence). V was cut by 4 bases and J by 8 bases, with 12 bases left in between. CDR3: CASSSRLGDEQFF. The CDR3 region has the DNA TGTGCCAGCAGCTCTCGACTAGGCGATGAGCAGTTCTTC.

The V and J genes are TRBV6-5 and TRBJ1-5; no clear D. The V end lost 4 bases, the J end lost 0 bases, and 13 bases lay between the germline ends. The CDR3 runs 16 residues. Looked up from germline, CDR1 is MNHEY and CDR2 is SVGAGI. In DNA form, the CDR3 reads TGTGCCAGCAGTTTAGACGCGGACCATAGCAATCAGCCCCAGCATTTT. It translates to CASSLDADHSNQPQHF.

This chain uses TRBV5-6 with TRBJ1-6; no firm D call. This CDR3 region has 13 residues. Trimming pared 4 bases from V and 7 bases from J, leaving 9 bases between. Germline V CDR1 and CDR2: SGHDT, YYEEEE. This CDR3 is CASSTGGNSPLHF. CDR3 coding DNA: TGTGCCAGCAGCACGGGCGGGAATTCACCCCTCCACTTT.

The rearrangement joins TRBV7-2 to TRBJ1-4; 7 nucleotides align to TRBD1. CDR3 length: 15 residues. The V segment lost 0 bases and the J segment 7 bases; nucleotides outside the gene matches: 5. Germline V lookup: CDR1 SGHTA, CDR2 FQGNSA. The CDR3 DNA reads as TGTGCCAGCAGCTTAGCCCCTGACAGGGCTGAAAAACTGTTTTTT. As protein: CASSLAPDRAEKLFF.

The chain employs TRBV5-1 and TRBJ1-4; TRBD1 might be the D (5 bases). This CDR3 has 15 residues. Trimming stripped 0 bases from V and 8 bases from J, with 14 bases between. Germline CDR1 is SGHRS and CDR2 is YFSETQ. The CDR3 protein is CASSLAHRQGEKLFF. The CDR3 DNA follows: TGCGCCAGCAGCTTGGCTCATCGTCAGGGCGAAAAACTGTTTTTT. Full variable domain (rest looked up from reference TRBV5-1 and TRBJ1-4): KAGVTQTPRYLIKTRGQQVTLSCSPISGHRSVSWYQQTPGQGLQFLFEYFSETQRNKGNFPGRFSGRQFSNSRSEMNVSTLELGDSALYLCASSLAHRQGEKLFFGSGTQLSVL.

This sequence joins TRBV13 and TRBJ1-2, with unresolved D. This CDR3 region has 14 residues. Germline CDR1 and CDR2: PRHDT and FYEKMQ (reference sequence). V was cut by 0 bases and J by 8 bases, with 13 bases left in between. The CDR3 DNA sequence: TGTGCCAGCAGCTTAGGATCTCCGGTAGGAGGCTACACCTTC. As protein: CASSLGSPVGGYTF.

This chain links TRBV12-5 with TRBJ1-1; 7 bases agree with TRBD1. The trim removed 6 bases at V and 0 bases at J, leaving 10 bases unmatched. The CDR3 is 16 residues long. Germline loops: CDR1 LGHNT, CDR2 FRNRAP. CDR3 sequence: CASGPGGSYMNTEAFF. For the CDR3, the DNA is TGTGCTAGTGGACCAGGGGGGAGCTACATGAACACTGAAGCTTTCTTT. Combining the CDR3 with reference TRBV12-5 and TRBJ1-1 gives the whole variable domain DARVTQTPRHKVTEMGQEVTMRCQPILGHNTVFWYRQTMMQGLELLAYFRNRAPLDDSGMPKDRFSAEMPDATLATLKIQPSEPRDSAVYFCASGPGGSYMNTEAFFGQGTRLTVV.

The chain couples TRBV7-9 to TRBJ1-1; D is perhaps TRBD1 (5 bases). Trimming left V 2 bases short and J 3 bases short, with 10 bases between. The CDR3 spans 14 residues. CDR1 SEHNR and CDR2 FQNEAQ come from the germline V gene (reference sequence). CDR3 loop: CASSLTQTDTEAFF. The CDR3 bases are TGTGCCAGCAGCTTAACCCAGACAGACACTGAAGCTTTCTTT.

The CDR3 nucleotides read TGTGCCAGCAGCGTAGGGGGACCGAACACTGAAGCTTTCTTT. Its translation is CASSVGGPNTEAFF. V usage is TRBV9 and J usage is TRBJ1-1; a possible D gene is TRBD1 (5 bases). V was pared by 0 bases and J by 1 base, with 7 bases between. Germline loops: CDR1 SGDLS, CDR2 YYNGEE. The CDR3 is 14 amino acids.

This clone was found a few times. The chain recombines TRBV5-6 with TRBJ1-2; D not certain. CDR3 length: 13 residues. V lost 1 base and J 8 bases, leaving 12 bases between the germline ends. Germline-derived CDR1 and CDR2 are SGHDT and YYEEEE. The CDR3 protein is CASSLSRTTGYTF. Written as DNA, the CDR3 is TGTGCCAGCAGCTTGTCCAGGACTACCGGCTACACCTTC. Combining the CDR3 with reference TRBV5-6 and TRBJ1-2 gives the whole variable domain DAGVTQSPTHLIKTRGQQVTLRCSPKSGHDTVSWYQQALGQGPQFIFQYYEEEERQRGNFPDRFSGHQFPNYSSELNVNALLLGDSALYLCASSLSRTTGYTFGSGTRLTVV.

This clone was picked up a small number of times. The V gene is TRBV19, the J gene TRBJ2-7; possibly TRBD1 for D (6 bases). With 3 bases removed from V and 5 bases from J, the gap between germline ends came to 11 bases. CDR1 LNHDA and CDR2 SQIVND come from the germline V gene (reference sequence). The CDR3 consists of 13 residues. The CDR3 DNA sequence: TGTGCCAGTAGTATCAAACAGGGCGACGAGCAGTACTTC. Its protein product is CASSIKQGDEQYF.

The chain is built from TRBV19 and TRBJ2-7; a weak D match, TRBD1 (5 bases). Trimming left V 1 base short and J 0 bases short, with 10 bases between. The germline V gene encodes CDR1 LNHDA and CDR2 SQIVND (reference sequence). The CDR3 extends over 15 amino acids. DNA for the CDR3: TGTGCCAGTAGTATAGGGCAGGGTGGCTCCTACGAGCAGTACTTC. It yields the protein CASSIGQGGSYEQYF.

This clone was recorded once. This chain connects TRBV5-1 to TRBJ2-3; D is possibly TRBD2 (6 bases). Germline values: CDR1 SGHRS, CDR2 YFSETQ. The CDR3 consists of 15 residues. Between the trimmed V and J ends, which lost 3 bases and 0 bases, there was a span of 11 bases. Here the CDR3 reads CASSSGLLSTDTQYF. The CDR3, as DNA: TGCGCCAGCAGCTCGGGACTGCTAAGCACAGATACGCAGTATTTT.

The CDR3 DNA follows: TGTGCCAGCAGTCCGGGACTAGCGGCCCCCGGGGAGCTGTTTTTT. Its translation is CASSPGLAAPGELFF. The V and J genes are TRBV27 and TRBJ2-2; 11 bases are shared with TRBD2. Germline lookup yields CDR1 MNHEY and CDR2 SMNVEV (reference sequence). Unmatched junction bases numbered 5, after V lost 5 bases and J lost 6 bases. CDR3 length: 15 amino acids.

The genes are TRBV6-5 and TRBJ1-1; TRBD1 agrees at 11 bases. This CDR3 spans 15 amino acids. Germline V gene sequence: CDR1 MNHEY, CDR2 SVGAGI. The V segment lost 4 bases and the J segment 5 bases; nucleotides outside the gene matches: 6. In DNA form, the CDR3 reads TGTGCCAGCAGTTCGGACAGGGGGCTAGGGACTGAAGCTTTCTTT. This gives the protein CASSSDRGLGTEAFF.

The chain couples TRBV29-1 to TRBJ1-1; no clear D. There are 11 residues in the CDR3. Trimming removed 5 bases at V and 1 base at J, with 5 bases between. From germline, CDR1 is SQVTM and CDR2 ANQGSEA. CDR3 nucleotides: TGCAGCGTTAGGTGGAACACTGAAGCTTTCTTT. Translation gives CSVRWNTEAFF.

The rearrangement joins TRBV7-9 to TRBJ1-2; 7 bases match TRBD1. The CDR3 is made up of 15 amino acids. Germline CDR1 and CDR2: SEHNR and FQNEAQ (reference sequence). Trimming removed 0 bases from V and 6 bases from J; junction bases left unmatched: 7. The CDR3 loop reads CASSLAWDSLHGYTF. The DNA of the CDR3 is TGTGCCAGCAGCTTAGCGTGGGACAGCCTCCATGGCTACACCTTC.

The chain joins TRBV18 to TRBJ1-4; tentatively, D is TRBD1 (6 bases). The V gene lost 2 bases and the J gene lost 5 bases, with 9 bases spanning the gap. The germline gives CDR1 KGHSH, CDR2 LQKENI. This CDR3 has 14 amino acids. The CDR3 nucleotides are TGTGCCAGCTCACCAAAGACAGGCAATGAAAAACTGTTTTTT. Protein product: CASSPKTGNEKLFF.

This sequence joins TRBV6-6 and TRBJ2-7, with a tentative D call TRBD2 (5 bases). The CDR3 consists of 14 residues. Germline loops: CDR1 MNHNY, CDR2 SVGAGI (reference sequence). V was cut by 6 bases and J by 0 bases, with 12 bases left in between. The CDR3 region is CASSPSGSSYEQYF. In DNA form, the CDR3 reads TGTGCCAGCAGCCCGTCGGGGTCCTCCTACGAGCAGTACTTC.

The chain links TRBV13 to TRBJ1-4, with D possibly TRBD1 on 5 matching bases. Trimming stripped 0 bases from V and 8 bases from J, with 13 bases between. The germline V gene encodes CDR1 PRHDT and CDR2 FYEKMQ (reference sequence). The CDR3 sequence is 15 residues long. CDR3 residues: CASSLGRDFNEKLFF. The CDR3 DNA follows: TGTGCCAGCAGCTTAGGCCGGGACTTCAACGAAAAACTGTTTTTT.

CDR3 sequence reads: CASTPMGIFGNTIYF. The CDR3, as DNA: TGTGCCAGCACCCCCATGGGAATTTTCGGAAACACCATATATTTT. The chain carries TRBV11-3 and TRBJ1-3, with D hard to call. Per the germline V gene, CDR1 is SGHNT and CDR2 is YENEEA. Trimming removed 7 bases at V and 4 bases at J, with 17 bases between. The CDR3 extends over 15 amino acids.

The chain joins TRBV19 to TRBJ2-7, with TRBD1 matching over 8 bases. V lost 5 bases, J lost 3 bases, and 12 bases stayed unmatched. This CDR3 has 16 amino acids. CDR1 and CDR2 (germline): LNHDA, SQIVND (reference sequence). In DNA form, the CDR3 reads TGTGCCAGTAGTGCTACAGTAGGACAGGGATACTACGAGCAGTACTTC. Protein product: CASSATVGQGYYEQYF.

The chain recombines TRBV29-1 with TRBJ1-2, with no clear D. Germline lookup yields CDR1 SQVTM and CDR2 ANQGSEA. This CDR3 has 15 residues. V lost 6 bases and J lost 2, with 19 bases in between. The CDR3 sequence is CSVRVISSQNYGYTF. The CDR3 DNA reads TGCAGCGTCCGCGTTATTAGCAGCCAAAACTATGGCTACACCTTC. The whole variable domain, filled in from reference TRBV29-1 and TRBJ1-2, reads SAVISQKPSRDICQRGTSLTIQCQVDSQVTMMFWYRQQPGQSLTLIATANQGSEATYESGFVIDKFPISRPNLTFSTLTVSNMSPEDSSIYLCSVRVISSQNYGYTFGSGTRLTVV.

The chain links TRBV29-1 to TRBJ2-5, with 7 nucleotides matching TRBD1. The CDR3 contains 14 residues. J was trimmed by 5 bases and V by 4 bases; bases with no gene match: 10. The germline CDR1 and CDR2 sequences are SQVTM and ANQGSEA. DNA for the CDR3: TGCAGCGTTGGAGAGGGACAGACTTTTGAGACCCAGTACTTC. Protein product: CSVGEGQTFETQYF.

CDR3 in DNA: TGTGCCACCGCCGCAGAGAACACTGAAGCTTTCTTT. This translates into CATAAENTEAFF. The chain recombines TRBV15 with TRBJ1-1; no clear D. The germline V gene encodes CDR1 LNHNV and CDR2 YYDKDF (reference sequence). The germline V and J ends were trimmed by 8 bases and 1 base, with 8 bases remaining between them. This CDR3 contains 12 residues.

V and J are TRBV5-1 and TRBJ1-6; 7 positions agree with TRBD1. CDR1 and CDR2 (germline): SGHRS, YFSETQ. The CDR3 contains 15 residues. V dropped 0 bases and J dropped 7; count of bases not matched to a gene: 4. The CDR3 spells CASSLGQGGNSPLHF. The CDR3 DNA reads as TGCGCCAGCAGCTTGGGGCAGGGGGGGAATTCACCCCTCCACTTT.